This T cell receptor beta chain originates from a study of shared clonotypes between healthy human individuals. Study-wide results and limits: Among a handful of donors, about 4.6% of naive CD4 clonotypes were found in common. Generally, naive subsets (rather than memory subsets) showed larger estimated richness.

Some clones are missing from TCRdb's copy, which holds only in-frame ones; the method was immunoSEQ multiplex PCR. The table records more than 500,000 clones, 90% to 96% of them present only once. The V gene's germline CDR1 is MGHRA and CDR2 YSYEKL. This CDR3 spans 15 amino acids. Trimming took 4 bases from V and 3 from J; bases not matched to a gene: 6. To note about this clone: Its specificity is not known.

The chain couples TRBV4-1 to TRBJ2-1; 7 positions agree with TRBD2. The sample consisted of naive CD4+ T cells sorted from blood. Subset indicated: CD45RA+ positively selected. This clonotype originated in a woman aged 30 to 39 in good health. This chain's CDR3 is CASSRGTTNYNEQFF. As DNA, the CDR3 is TGCGCCAGCAGCCGGGGGACTACAAACTACAATGAGCAGTTCTTC.